Shown below are 10 T cell receptor beta chains from a single sample sequenced in a study of molecular identifiers for immune sequencing clone quantification. One entry per CDR3 protein results from TCRdb running MiXCR on the PCR reads. The profile shows roughly 630,000 distinct CDR3 sequences, roughly 25% of them singletons. The sample taken for sequencing was naive CD8+ T cells from blood, with Jurkat cell RNA spiked in. The subset is: FACS-sorted CD8+CD4-CCR7+CD45RA+ naive T cells. These receptors all come from a human donor in good health. Some libraries in this study had Jurkat cell RNA spiked in.

There are a few counts of this clonotype. This sequence joins TRBV3-1 and TRBJ1-2; maybe TRBD1 (6 bases). V lost 1 base to trimming and J lost 6 bases, with 12 bases between them. The CDR3 covers 14 residues. Germline V gives CDR1 LGHDT, CDR2 YNNKEL (reference sequence). The CDR3 is CASSQVTGLHGYTF. CDR3 DNA: TGTGCCAGCAGCCAAGTTACAGGGCTTCATGGCTACACCTTC.

CDR3 nucleotides: TGTGCCAGCAGTTACTCGACACAAGCCTACACCGGGGAGCTGTTTTTT. Amino acids: CASSYSTQAYTGELFF. The rearrangement uses TRBV6-6 and TRBJ2-2; D not certain. The CDR3 has 16 amino acids. CDR1 is MNHNY, CDR2 SVGAGI, per germline (reference sequence). Trimming stripped 0 bases from V and 3 bases from J, with 11 bases between.

In its sample, this clonotype was seen many times. The V call is TRBV20-1, the J call TRBJ2-5, with D unclear. CDR3 size: 14 residues. Per germline, CDR1 DFQATT and CDR2 SNEGSKA (reference sequence). Trimming took off 6 bases at V and 2 bases at J, with 16 bases between the two ends. The CDR3, as DNA: TGCAGTGCCGCGGCGCGGTTGGGGCAAGAGACCCAGTACTTC. Translated: CSAAARLGQETQYF.

This clonotype has only a few counts. CDR3 sequence: CASSERVGYTF. For the CDR3, the DNA is TGTGCCAGCAGTGAGAGGGTTGGCTACACCTTC. The chain carries TRBV13 and TRBJ1-2; D is ambiguous. V was cut by 6 bases and J by 7 bases, with 9 bases left in between. The CDR3 spans 11 residues. Germline CDR1 is PRHDT and CDR2 is FYEKMQ (reference sequence).

This clonotype came up many times. The rearrangement joins TRBV3-1 to TRBJ2-4; 8 bases are a match to TRBD1. J lost 0 bases, V lost 3 bases, and 4 bases had no gene match. The CDR3 totals 16 residues. Germline CDR1 and CDR2: LGHDT and YNNKEL (reference sequence). The CDR3 sequence is CASSHEGQVAKNIQYF. The CDR3 coding sequence is TGTGCCAGCAGCCATGAGGGACAGGTAGCCAAAAACATTCAGTACTTC.

The V and J genes are TRBV2 and TRBJ1-1; tentative D call: TRBD1 (5 bases). The V end was cut by 9 bases, the J end by 1 base, with 21 bases between. This CDR3 has 16 residues. Germline CDR1 SNHLY, CDR2 FYNNEI. The CDR3 region has the DNA TGTGCCAGGGAGGGAGGGGCTGGGGACGAGAACACTGAAGCTTTCTTT. Residues: CAREGGAGDENTEAFF.

The genes are TRBV5-8 and TRBJ1-6, with 7 bases matching TRBD1. This CDR3 comprises 16 residues. Looked up from germline, CDR1 is SGHTS and CDR2 is YDEGEE. Losses at the gene ends were 3 bases for V and 6 bases for J; bases not matched to a gene: 9. The CDR3 DNA reads as TGTGCCAGCAGCTGGAAGGGGGCATCATCTAATTCACCCCTCCACTTT. Translation: CASSWKGASSNSPLHF.

This clonotype was observed at least ten times. V and J are TRBV7-9 and TRBJ2-3; D call uncertain. Trimming cost V 10 bases and J 0 bases, with 8 bases left between them. Germline CDR1 SEHNR, CDR2 FQNEAQ (reference sequence). This CDR3 has 12 residues. The CDR3 DNA is TGTGCCACAGTTGACAGCACAGATACGCAGTATTTT. Translating gives CATVDSTDTQYF.

This clonotype was found a few times. This chain links TRBV6-2 or TRBV6-3 with TRBJ1-2; D gene unclear. Trimming removed 2 bases from V and 4 bases from J, with 5 bases in between. The CDR3 is 12 amino acids. From germline, CDR1 is MNHEY and CDR2 SVGEGT. The CDR3 nucleotides are TGTGCCAGCAGTTACCCCCCCTATGGCTACACCTTC. Amino acids: CASSYPPYGYTF.

This clonotype was observed a handful of times. The chain joins TRBV5-6 to TRBJ1-5; 11 bases line up with TRBD1. This CDR3 contains 16 residues. Losses at the gene ends were 4 bases for V and 5 bases for J; bases not matched to a gene: 8. The germline V gene encodes CDR1 SGHDT and CDR2 YYEEEE. The CDR3 loop reads CASSPWDRGGDQPQHF. The CDR3 DNA follows: TGTGCCAGCAGCCCTTGGGACAGGGGGGGGGATCAGCCCCAGCATTTT.